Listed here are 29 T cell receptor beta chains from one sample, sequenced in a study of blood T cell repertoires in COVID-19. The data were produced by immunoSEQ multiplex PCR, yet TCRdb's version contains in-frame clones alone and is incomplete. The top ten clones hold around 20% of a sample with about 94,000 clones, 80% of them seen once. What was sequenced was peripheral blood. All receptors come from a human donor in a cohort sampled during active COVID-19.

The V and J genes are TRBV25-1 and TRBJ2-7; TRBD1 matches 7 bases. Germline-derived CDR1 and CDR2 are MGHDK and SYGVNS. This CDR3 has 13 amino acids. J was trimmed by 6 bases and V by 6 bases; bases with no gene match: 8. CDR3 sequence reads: CASRWDSVGEQYF. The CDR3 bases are TGTGCCAGCAGATGGGACAGTGTTGGCGAGCAGTACTTC.

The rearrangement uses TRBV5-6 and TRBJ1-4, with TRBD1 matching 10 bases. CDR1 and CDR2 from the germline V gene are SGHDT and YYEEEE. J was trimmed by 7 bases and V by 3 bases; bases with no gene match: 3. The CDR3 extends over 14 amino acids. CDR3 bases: TGTGCCAGCAGCTCCGGGACAGGGGTTGAAAAACTGTTTTTT. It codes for CASSSGTGVEKLFF.

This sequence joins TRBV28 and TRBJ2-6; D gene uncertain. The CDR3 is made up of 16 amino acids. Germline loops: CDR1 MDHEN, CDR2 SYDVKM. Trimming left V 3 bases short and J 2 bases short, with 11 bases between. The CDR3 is CASSLRGRTGANVLTF. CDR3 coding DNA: TGTGCCAGCAGTTTGAGAGGCCGCACTGGGGCCAACGTCCTGACTTTC.

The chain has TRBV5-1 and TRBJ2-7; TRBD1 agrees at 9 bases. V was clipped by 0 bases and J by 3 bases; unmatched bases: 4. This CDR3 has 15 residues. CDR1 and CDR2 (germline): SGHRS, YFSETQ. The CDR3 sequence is CASSLGGTGYYEQYF. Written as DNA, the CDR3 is TGCGCCAGCAGCTTGGGGGGGACAGGGTACTACGAGCAGTACTTC.

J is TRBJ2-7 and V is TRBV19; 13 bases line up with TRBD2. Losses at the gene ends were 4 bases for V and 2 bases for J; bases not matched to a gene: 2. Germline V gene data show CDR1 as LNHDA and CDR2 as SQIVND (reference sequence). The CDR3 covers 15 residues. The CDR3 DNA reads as TGTGCCAGTAGTACCGGGACTAGCGGGGCCTACGAGCAGTACTTC. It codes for CASSTGTSGAYEQYF.

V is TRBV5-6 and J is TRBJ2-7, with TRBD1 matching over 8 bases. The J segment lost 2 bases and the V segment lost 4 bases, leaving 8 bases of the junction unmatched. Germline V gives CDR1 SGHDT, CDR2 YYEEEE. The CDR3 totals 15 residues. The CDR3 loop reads CASSTWTGRPYEQYF. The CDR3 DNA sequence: TGTGCCAGCAGCACCTGGACAGGGCGACCCTACGAGCAGTACTTC. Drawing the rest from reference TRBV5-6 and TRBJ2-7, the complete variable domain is DAGVTQSPTHLIKTRGQQVTLRCSPKSGHDTVSWYQQALGQGPQFIFQYYEEEERQRGNFPDRFSGHQFPNYSSELNVNALLLGDSALYLCASSTWTGRPYEQYFGPGTRLTVT.

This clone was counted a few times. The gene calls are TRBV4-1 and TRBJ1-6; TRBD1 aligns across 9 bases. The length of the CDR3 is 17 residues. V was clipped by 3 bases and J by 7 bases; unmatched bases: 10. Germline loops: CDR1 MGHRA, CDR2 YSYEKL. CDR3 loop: CASSQVTGGARNSPLHF. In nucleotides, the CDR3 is TGCGCCAGCAGCCAGGTTACAGGGGGCGCACGGAATTCACCCCTCCACTTT.

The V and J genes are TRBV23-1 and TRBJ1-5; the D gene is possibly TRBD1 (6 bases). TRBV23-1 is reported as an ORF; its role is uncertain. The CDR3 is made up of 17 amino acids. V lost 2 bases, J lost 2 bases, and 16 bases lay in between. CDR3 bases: TGCGCCAGCAGTCAACGTCGGGGGGCGGATGGCAATCAGCCCCAGCATTTT. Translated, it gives CASSQRRGADGNQPQHF.

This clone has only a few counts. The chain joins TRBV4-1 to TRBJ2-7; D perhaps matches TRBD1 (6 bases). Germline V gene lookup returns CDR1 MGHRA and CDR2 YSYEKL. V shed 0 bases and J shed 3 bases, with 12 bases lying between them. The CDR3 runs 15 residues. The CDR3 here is CASSQDINRDYEQYF. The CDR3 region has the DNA TGCGCCAGCAGCCAAGACATTAACAGGGACTACGAGCAGTACTTC.

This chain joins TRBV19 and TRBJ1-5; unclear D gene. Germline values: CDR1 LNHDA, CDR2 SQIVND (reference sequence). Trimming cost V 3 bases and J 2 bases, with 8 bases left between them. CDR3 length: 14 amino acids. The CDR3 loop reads CASSISRGNQPQHF. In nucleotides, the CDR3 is TGTGCCAGTAGTATTTCCCGGGGCAATCAGCCCCAGCATTTT.

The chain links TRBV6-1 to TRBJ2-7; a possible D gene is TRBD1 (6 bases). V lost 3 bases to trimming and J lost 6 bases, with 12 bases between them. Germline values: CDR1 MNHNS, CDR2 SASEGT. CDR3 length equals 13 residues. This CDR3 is CASSDRRGAEQYF. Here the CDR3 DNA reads TGTGCCAGCAGTGACCGCAGGGGAGCCGAGCAGTACTTC.

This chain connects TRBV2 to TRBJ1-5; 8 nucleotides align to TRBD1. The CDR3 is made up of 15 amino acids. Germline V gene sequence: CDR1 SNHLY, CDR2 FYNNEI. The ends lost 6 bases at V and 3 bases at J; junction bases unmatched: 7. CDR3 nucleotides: TGTGCCAGCAGGACCGGACAGGGCCTCAATCAGCCCCAGCATTTT. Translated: CASRTGQGLNQPQHF.

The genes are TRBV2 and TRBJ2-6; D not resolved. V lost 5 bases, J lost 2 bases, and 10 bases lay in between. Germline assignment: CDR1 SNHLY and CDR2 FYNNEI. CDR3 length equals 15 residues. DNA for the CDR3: TGTGCCAGCAGTCCACTCCAGGCTGGGGCCAACGTCCTGACTTTC. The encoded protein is CASSPLQAGANVLTF.

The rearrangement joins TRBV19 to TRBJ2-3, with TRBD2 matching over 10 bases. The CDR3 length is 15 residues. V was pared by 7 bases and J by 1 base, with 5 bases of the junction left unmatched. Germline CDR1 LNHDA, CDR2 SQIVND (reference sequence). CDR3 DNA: TGTGCCAGTACGGGACTAGCGACCCGCACAGATACGCAGTATTTT. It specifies CASTGLATRTDTQYF.

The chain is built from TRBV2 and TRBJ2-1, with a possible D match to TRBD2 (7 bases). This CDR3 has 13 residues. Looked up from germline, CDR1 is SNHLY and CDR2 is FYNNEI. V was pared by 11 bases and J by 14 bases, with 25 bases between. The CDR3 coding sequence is TGTGCCGGTACCGGGTCACGGACAGCGGGGAAGTTCTTC. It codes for CAGTGSRTAGKFF.

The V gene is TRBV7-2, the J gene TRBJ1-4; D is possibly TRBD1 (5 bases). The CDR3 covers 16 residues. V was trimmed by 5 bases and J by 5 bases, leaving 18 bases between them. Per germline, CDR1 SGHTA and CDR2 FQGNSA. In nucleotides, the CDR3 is TGTGCCAGCAGCCCCCGCGGGGCCCGGGGGAATGAAAAACTGTTTTTT. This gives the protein CASSPRGARGNEKLFF.

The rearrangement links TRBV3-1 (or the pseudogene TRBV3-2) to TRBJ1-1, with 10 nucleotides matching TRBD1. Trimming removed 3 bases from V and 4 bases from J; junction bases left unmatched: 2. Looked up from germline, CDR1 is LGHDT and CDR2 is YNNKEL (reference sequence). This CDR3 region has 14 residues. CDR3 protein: CASSQGQGLTEAFF. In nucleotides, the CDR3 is TGTGCCAGCAGCCAGGGACAGGGGCTCACTGAAGCTTTCTTT.

The CDR3 region has the DNA TGTGCCAGCACCAAATCCAACCTGCGGGGAAGCGAGACCCAGTACTTC. Protein product: CASTKSNLRGSETQYF. V gene TRBV21-1 combines with J gene TRBJ2-5; the table gives TRBD2 as D, unverified against the DNA. TRBV21-1 is described as a pseudogene. The CDR3 spans 16 residues.

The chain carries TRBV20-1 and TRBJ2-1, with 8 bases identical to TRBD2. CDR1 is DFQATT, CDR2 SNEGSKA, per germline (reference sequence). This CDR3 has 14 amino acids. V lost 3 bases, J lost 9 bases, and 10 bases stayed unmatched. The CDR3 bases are TGCAGTGCTAGTGATAGCGGGATTCGCAGTGAGCAGTTCTTC. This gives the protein CSASDSGIRSEQFF.

Here the CDR3 reads CASRTRTGFGYTF. The CDR3 bases are TGTGCCAGTAGAACCCGGACAGGGTTCGGCTACACCTTC. The V call is TRBV19, the J call TRBJ1-2, with TRBD1 matching 8 bases. This CDR3 has 13 amino acids. V lost 6 bases, J lost 8 bases, and 8 bases stayed unmatched. Per the germline V gene, CDR1 is LNHDA and CDR2 is SQIVND (reference sequence). Together with reference TRBV19 and TRBJ1-2, the CDR3 gives the full variable domain: DGGITQSPKYLFRKEGQNVTLSCEQNLNHDAMYWYRQDPGQGLRLIYYSQIVNDFQKGDIAEGYSVSREKKESFPLTVTSAQKNPTAFYLCASRTRTGFGYTFGSGTRLTVV.

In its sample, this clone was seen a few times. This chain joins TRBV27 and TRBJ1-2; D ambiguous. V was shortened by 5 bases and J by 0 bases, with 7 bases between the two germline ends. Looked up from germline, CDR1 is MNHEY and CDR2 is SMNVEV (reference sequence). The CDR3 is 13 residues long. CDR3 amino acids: CASSPGANYGYTF. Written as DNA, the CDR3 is TGTGCCAGCAGTCCGGGAGCTAACTATGGCTACACCTTC.

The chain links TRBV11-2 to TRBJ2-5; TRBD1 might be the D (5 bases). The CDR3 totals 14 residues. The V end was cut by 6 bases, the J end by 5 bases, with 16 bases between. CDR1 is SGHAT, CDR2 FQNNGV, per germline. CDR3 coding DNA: TGTGCCAGCAGTAATCAGGGCCTTCTGGAGACCCAGTACTTC. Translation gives CASSNQGLLETQYF.

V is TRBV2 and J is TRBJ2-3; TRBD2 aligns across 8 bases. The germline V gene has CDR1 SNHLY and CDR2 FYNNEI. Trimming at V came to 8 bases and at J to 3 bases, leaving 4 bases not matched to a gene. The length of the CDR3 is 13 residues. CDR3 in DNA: TGTGCCAGCGGGCGGGAGGCTACAGATACGCAGTATTTT. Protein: CASGREATDTQYF.

The CDR3 is CASSPRTQGNQPQHF. Here the CDR3 DNA reads TGTGCCAGCTCACCACGGACACAGGGCAATCAGCCCCAGCATTTT. The chain has TRBV18 and TRBJ1-5, with D possibly TRBD1 on 5 matching bases. Germline V gives CDR1 KGHSH, CDR2 LQKENI. The CDR3 runs to 15 residues. V was pared by 1 base and J by 2 bases, with 9 bases between.

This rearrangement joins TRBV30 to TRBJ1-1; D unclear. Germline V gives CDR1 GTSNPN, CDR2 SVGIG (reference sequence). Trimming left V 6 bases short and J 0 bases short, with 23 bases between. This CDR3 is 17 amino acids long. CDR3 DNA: TGTGCCTGCCCCAGAGCCAGGTCTTCCATCATGAACACTGAAGCTTTCTTT. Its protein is CACPRARSSIMNTEAFF. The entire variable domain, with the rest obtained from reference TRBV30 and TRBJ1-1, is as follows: SQTIHQWPATLVQPVGSPLSLECTVEGTSNPNLYWYRQAAGRGLQLLFYSVGIGQISSEVPQNLSASRPQDRQFILSSKKLLLSDSGFYLCACPRARSSIMNTEAFFGQGTRLTVV.

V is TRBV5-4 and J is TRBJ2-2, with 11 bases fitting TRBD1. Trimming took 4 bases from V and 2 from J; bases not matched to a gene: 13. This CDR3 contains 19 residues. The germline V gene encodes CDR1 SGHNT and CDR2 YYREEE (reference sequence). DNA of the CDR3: TGTGCCAGCAGCAAGGGTCCCGGGACAGGGGGTGGAAACACCGGGGAGCTGTTTTTT. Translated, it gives CASSKGPGTGGGNTGELFF.

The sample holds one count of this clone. In DNA, the CDR3 is TGTGCCACCAAAATGACCGCGCAGGGGGCCACTGAAGCTTTCTTT. Its protein is CATKMTAQGATEAFF. This chain uses TRBV6-5 with TRBJ1-1; 8 bases align to TRBD1. The V gene's germline CDR1 is MNHEY and CDR2 SVGAGI. This CDR3 has 15 residues. J lost 4 bases, V lost 10 bases, and 14 bases had no gene match.

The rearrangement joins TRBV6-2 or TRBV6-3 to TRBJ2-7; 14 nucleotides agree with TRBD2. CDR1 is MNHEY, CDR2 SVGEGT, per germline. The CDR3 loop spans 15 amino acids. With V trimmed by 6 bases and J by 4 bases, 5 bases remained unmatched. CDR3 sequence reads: CASSTGTSGSYEQYF. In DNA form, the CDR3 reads TGTGCCAGCAGCACTGGGACTAGCGGGAGTTACGAGCAGTACTTC.

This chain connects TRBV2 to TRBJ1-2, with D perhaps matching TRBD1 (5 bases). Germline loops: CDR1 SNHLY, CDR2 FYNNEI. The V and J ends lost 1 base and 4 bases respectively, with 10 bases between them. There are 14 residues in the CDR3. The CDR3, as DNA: TGTGCCAGCAGTGAAGGCGGGGGTAGCTATGGCTACACCTTC. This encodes CASSEGGGSYGYTF.